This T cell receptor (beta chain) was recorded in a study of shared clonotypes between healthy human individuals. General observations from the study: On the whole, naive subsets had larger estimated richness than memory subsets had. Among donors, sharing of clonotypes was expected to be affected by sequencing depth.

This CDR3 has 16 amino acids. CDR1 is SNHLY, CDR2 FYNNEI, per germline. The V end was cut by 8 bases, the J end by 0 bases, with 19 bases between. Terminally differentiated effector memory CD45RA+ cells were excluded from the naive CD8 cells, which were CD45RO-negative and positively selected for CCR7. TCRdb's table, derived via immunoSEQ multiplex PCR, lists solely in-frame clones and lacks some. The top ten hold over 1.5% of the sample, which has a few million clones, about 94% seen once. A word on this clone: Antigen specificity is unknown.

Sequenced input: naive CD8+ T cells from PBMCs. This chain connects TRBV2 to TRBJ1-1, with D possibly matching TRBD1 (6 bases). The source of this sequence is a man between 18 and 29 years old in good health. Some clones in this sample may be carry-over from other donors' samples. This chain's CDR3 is CASGVTGAVMNTEAFF. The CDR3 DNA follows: TGTGCCAGCGGTGTAACGGGGGCGGTGATGAACACTGAAGCTTTCTTT.